This is a list of T cell receptor beta chains from one sample in a study of a mutant IDH1 vaccine in newly diagnosed glioma. No antigen is known for these receptors. Here immunoSEQ multiplex PCR was the method, and the copy in TCRdb shows in-frame clones only, minus some. The data show more than 35,000 clones, under 90% seen once. Source: PBMCs, taken from a glioma patient whose treatment included an IDH1 peptide vaccine. Receptors were obtained from a woman aged 40 to 50 with glioma. Some clones in this sample may be carry-over from other donors' samples. Both conserved end residues are part of each CDR3. A D gene is named only where the DNA matches it firmly. Expanded clones get a size class; other rows say once, few or many, or leave the size out.

size: once; D: TRBD2; J: TRBJ2-7; V: TRBV5-1; CDR3: CASSSWTSAAYEQYF; DNA: TGCGCCAGCAGCAGTTGGACTAGCGCCGCCTACGAGCAGTACTTC
size: -; D: -; J: TRBJ1-6; V: TRBV18; CDR3: CASSPPGGVNSPLHF; DNA: TGTGCCAGCTCACCACCAGGGGGAGTCAATTCACCCCTCCACTTT
size: -; D: -; J: TRBJ2-1; V: TRBV5-1; CDR3: CASSSRGARGNEQFF; DNA: TGCGCCAGCAGCTCCCGGGGGGCCCGGGGGAATGAGCAGTTCTTC
size: -; D: -; J: TRBJ1-2; V: TRBV9; CDR3: CASTPRQGVVNYGYTF; DNA: TGTGCCAGCACCCCCCGCCAGGGAGTGGTGAACTATGGCTACACCTTC
size: once; D: -; J: TRBJ2-1; V: TRBV4-2; CDR3: CASSLAAPSSYNEQFF; DNA: TGTGCCAGCAGCCTAGCGGCCCCGAGCTCCTACAATGAGCAGTTCTTC
size: -; D: -; J: TRBJ2-1; V: TRBV4-2; CDR3: CASSHVPSRDRQFF; DNA: TGTGCCAGCAGCCACGTCCCATCGCGGGATAGACAGTTCTTC
size: -; D: TRBD1; J: TRBJ2-1; V: TRBV23-1; CDR3: CASSHRGQGKYNEQFF; DNA: TGCGCCAGCAGTCATAGGGGACAGGGGAAGTACAATGAGCAGTTCTTC
size: -; D: -; J: TRBJ2-1; V: TRBV28; CDR3: CASTPPLTLAPATNEQFF; DNA: TGTGCCAGCACTCCGCCCCTTACGCTAGCGCCGGCGACCAATGAGCAGTTCTTC
size: -; D: -; J: TRBJ2-2; V: TRBV6-1; CDR3: CASMVQGWAGELFF; DNA: TGTGCCAGCATGGTCCAGGGATGGGCCGGGGAGCTGTTTTTT
size: -; D: -; J: TRBJ2-2; V: TRBV19; CDR3: CASSIGGNGLNTGELFF; DNA: TGTGCCAGTAGTATTGGTGGGAACGGCTTGAACACCGGGGAGCTGTTTTTT
size: -; D: -; J: TRBJ2-7; V: TRBV20-1; CDR3: CSALIPGEQYF; DNA: TGCAGTGCGCTCATTCCGGGCGAGCAGTACTTC
size: -; D: -; J: TRBJ2-7; V: TRBV28; CDR3: CASSLSSAGFGYEQYF; DNA: TGTGCCAGCAGTTTGTCGAGTGCAGGGTTTGGGTACGAGCAGTACTTC
size: few; D: -; J: TRBJ2-7; V: TRBV5-1; CDR3: CASSRTASSYEQYF; DNA: TGCGCCAGCAGCCGGACAGCCAGCTCCTACGAGCAGTACTTC
size: -; D: -; J: TRBJ2-7; V: TRBV9; CDR3: CASSPRTEGEQYF; DNA: TGTGCCAGCAGCCCCCGGACCGAGGGTGAGCAGTACTTC
size: -; D: TRBD1; J: TRBJ2-7; V: TRBV5-6; CDR3: CASSLVGQGIYEQYF; DNA: TGTGCCAGCAGCTTGGTGGGACAGGGCATCTACGAGCAGTACTTC
size: -; D: TRBD2; J: TRBJ2-2; V: TRBV4-1; CDR3: CASSPWGGGSITGELFF; DNA: TGCGCCAGCAGCCCATGGGGCGGGGGGAGTATCACCGGGGAGCTGTTTTTT
size: few; D: -; J: TRBJ1-4; V: TRBV5-1; CDR3: CASSFIDRETEKLFF; DNA: TGCGCCAGCAGCTTCATCGATAGGGAGACTGAAAAACTGTTTTTT
size: -; D: -; J: TRBJ1-1; V: TRBV4-3; CDR3: CASSQVGIGNTEAFF; DNA: TGCGCCAGCAGCCAAGTCGGCATAGGGAACACTGAAGCTTTCTTT
size: -; D: -; J: TRBJ2-2; V: TRBV5-5; CDR3: CASSLVAGGELFF; DNA: TGTGCCAGCAGCTTGGTGGCAGGCGGGGAGCTGTTTTTT
size: -; D: TRBD1; J: TRBJ2-1; V: TRBV4-3; CDR3: CASSQDLGTASLLEQFF; DNA: TGCGCCAGCAGCCAAGATCTGGGGACAGCGAGCTTACTTGAGCAGTTCTTC
size: -; D: -; J: TRBJ2-1; V: TRBV5-1; CDR3: CASYHNNEQFF; DNA: TGCGCCAGCTACCATAATAATGAGCAGTTCTTC
size: once; D: -; J: TRBJ1-2; V: TRBV5-1; CDR3: CASKRKPGYTF; DNA: TGCGCCAGCAAAAGGAAGCCAGGCTACACCTTC
size: -; D: TRBD2; J: TRBJ2-5; V: TRBV4-2; CDR3: CASSQERGGQETQYF; DNA: TGTGCCAGCAGCCAAGAGCGGGGGGGCCAAGAGACCCAGTACTTC
size: -; D: TRBD1; J: TRBJ2-2; V: TRBV5-1; CDR3: CASSLAAGGVTGELFF; DNA: TGCGCCAGCAGCTTGGCGGCAGGGGGCGTCACCGGGGAGCTGTTTTTT
size: -; D: TRBD1; J: TRBJ2-7; V: TRBV6-1; CDR3: CASTTRDRGLEQYF; DNA: TGTGCCAGCACAACCCGGGACAGGGGGCTCGAGCAGTACTTC
size: medium-sized; D: TRBD1; J: TRBJ1-5; V: TRBV4-3; CDR3: CASSQDTGTGQPQHF; DNA: TGCGCCAGCAGCCAAGATACCGGGACAGGACAGCCCCAGCATTTT
size: -; D: -; J: TRBJ2-7; V: TRBV19; CDR3: CASSSAYEQYF; DNA: TGTGCCAGTAGTTCCGCCTACGAGCAGTACTTC
size: -; D: -; J: TRBJ2-7; V: TRBV27; CDR3: CASSNRVYYEQYF; DNA: TGTGCCAGCAGTAACAGGGTCTACTACGAGCAGTACTTC
size: -; D: TRBD1; J: TRBJ2-5; V: TRBV5-1; CDR3: CASSLTGGDPQETQYF; DNA: TGCGCCAGCAGCTTGACAGGGGGCGATCCTCAAGAGACCCAGTACTTC
size: -; D: -; J: TRBJ2-7; V: TRBV6-1; CDR3: CASSERGRAGRPEQYF; DNA: TGTGCCAGCAGTGAAAGAGGAAGGGCAGGGCGGCCCGAGCAGTACTTC
size: -; D: -; J: TRBJ2-7; V: TRBV6-5; CDR3: CASSYSGNPDEQYF; DNA: TGTGCCAGCAGTTACTCGGGCAACCCTGACGAGCAGTACTTC
size: -; D: -; J: TRBJ2-5; V: TRBV9; CDR3: CASSAPAEYQETQYF; DNA: TGTGCCAGCAGCGCCCCAGCGGAGTACCAAGAGACCCAGTACTTC
size: -; D: -; J: TRBJ2-7; V: TRBV5-1; CDR3: CASSLGGEQYF; DNA: TGCGCCAGCAGCTTGGGGGGCGAGCAGTACTTC
size: once; D: -; J: TRBJ2-2; V: TRBV6-5; CDR3: CASSYQNNRNTGELFF; DNA: TGTGCCAGCAGTTACCAGAACAATCGAAACACCGGGGAGCTGTTTTTT
size: -; D: -; J: TRBJ1-3; V: TRBV10-3; CDR3: CATIRGEGVDTIYF; DNA: TGTGCCACCATCAGAGGCGAGGGGGTGGACACCATATATTTT
size: once; D: -; J: TRBJ1-5; V: TRBV5-1; CDR3: CASSPTTGLQPQHF; DNA: TGCGCCAGCAGCCCCACGACCGGGCTCCAGCCCCAGCATTTT
size: -; D: TRBD1; J: TRBJ2-1; V: TRBV2; CDR3: CASSGQGGNEQFF; DNA: TGTGCCAGCAGCGGACAGGGGGGGAATGAGCAGTTCTTC
size: -; D: -; J: TRBJ2-3; V: TRBV10-2; CDR3: CASSESGLRDTQYF; DNA: TGCGCCAGCAGTGAGTCGGGACTCCGGGATACGCAGTATTTT
size: -; D: -; J: TRBJ1-4; V: TRBV9; CDR3: CASSGGRGVEEKLFF; DNA: TGTGCCAGCAGCGGCGGTCGAGGTGTGGAGGAAAAACTGTTTTTT
size: -; D: -; J: TRBJ1-4; V: TRBV11-2; CDR3: CASSSMPRSDNEKLFF; DNA: TGTGCCAGCAGCAGTATGCCCAGGTCGGACAATGAAAAACTGTTTTTT
size: -; D: TRBD2; J: TRBJ2-7; V: TRBV13; CDR3: CASSLAGSSYEQYF; DNA: TGTGCCAGCAGCCTAGCGGGGAGCTCCTACGAGCAGTACTTC
size: -; D: -; J: TRBJ1-2; V: TRBV5-4; CDR3: CASSLTDYGYTF; DNA: TGTGCCAGCAGCTTAACAGATTATGGCTACACCTTC
size: -; D: -; J: TRBJ2-7; V: TRBV6-6; CDR3: CASSQDRGGSTYEQYF; DNA: TGTGCCAGCAGCCAAGACAGGGGAGGGAGTACCTACGAGCAGTACTTC